This T cell receptor beta chain was identified during a study of vaccination and CD4 T cells after COVID-19. In the study overall: Stimulation of the cells used overlapping spike peptide pools from SARS-CoV-2 and from the common cold coronaviruses HCoV-NL63, HCoV-OC43 and HCoV-229E. Study results and limitations: The median SARS-CoV-2-reactive clonotype number increased from about 20 to 38, without statistical significance.

Sequencing of DNA taken from cultured CD4+ T cells relied on the Oncomine TCR Beta short-read assay. Genomic DNA extraction was carried out from cultured CD4+ T cells. TCRdb processed the PCR reads anew with MiXCR; each CDR3 protein has one entry. The data show some 25,000 distinct CDR3 sequences, 64% seen once. From germline, CDR1 is GTSNPN and CDR2 SVGIG (reference sequence). This CDR3 is built from 11 residues. Trimming stripped 1 base from V and 7 bases from J, with 7 bases between. As for treatment: approximately 11-day PBMC culture with coronavirus spike peptide pools or control peptides (ViraFEST assay). Peptide pool stimulation in ViraFEST expanded antigen-specific T cells, whose TCRs were then sequenced. Details on this clonotype: Its antigen is currently unknown.

The sequence derives from a human donor who had recovered from COVID-19. The chain recombines TRBV30 with TRBJ1-1, with unresolved D. Sequenced: CD4+ T cells from blood, cultured in vitro. The CDR3: CAWSGLFEAFF. The CDR3 region has the DNA TGTGCCTGGAGTGGACTCTTTGAAGCTTTCTTT.